Shown below are 4 T cell receptor beta chains from a single sample sequenced in a study of cytomegalovirus exposure and HLA in healthy donors. The PCR contained 60 Vbeta and 13 Jbeta primers. Repertoires were generated with immunoSEQ multiplex PCR, while TCRdb's copy carries only in-frame clones and drops some. The table records approximately 100,000 clones, around three quarters of them present only once. The sample consisted of PBMCs. The receptors stem from a female donor in good health and CMV-seropositive.

The gene calls are TRBV2 and TRBJ2-2; D may be TRBD1 (5 bases). The CDR3 is 15 residues long. V lost 3 bases, J lost 2 bases, and 10 bases lay in between. Looked up from germline, CDR1 is SNHLY and CDR2 is FYNNEI. This CDR3 is CASSDWGLNTGELFF. CDR3 sequence (DNA): TGTGCCAGCAGTGATTGGGGCCTTAACACCGGGGAGCTGTTTTTT.

CDR3 region: CASSEGGDGYTF. The CDR3 DNA is TGCGCCAGCAGTGAGGGAGGGGATGGCTACACCTTC. The chain employs TRBV10-2 and TRBJ1-2; the D gene is possibly TRBD1 (5 bases). V was shortened by 2 bases and J by 6 bases, with 7 bases between the two germline ends. CDR1 and CDR2 (germline): WSHSY, SAAADI. This CDR3 has 12 residues.

The chain joins TRBV2 to TRBJ1-1; no clear D gene. The V gene's germline CDR1 is SNHLY and CDR2 FYNNEI. The CDR3 length is 14 residues. V dropped 4 bases and J dropped 5 bases, with 14 bases sitting between them. As DNA, the CDR3 is TGTGCCAGCAGTGTAAACAACCCGGGGACTGAAGCTTTCTTT. It encodes CASSVNNPGTEAFF.

The genes are TRBV4-1 and TRBJ2-7; TRBD2 matches at 10 bases. The CDR3 runs to 15 residues. J was trimmed by 4 bases and V by 2 bases; bases with no gene match: 5. Germline V gene sequence: CDR1 MGHRA, CDR2 YSYEKL. For the CDR3, the DNA is TGCGCCAGCAGCCAACCGGGACTAGCGAATTACGAGCAGTACTTC. This translates into CASSQPGLANYEQYF.